This entry lists 9 T cell receptor beta chains sequenced from one sample in a study of T-cell reconstitution after alpha-beta-depleted transplantation in children. Findings of the study overall: Newly produced T cells mostly provided counts and TCRbeta diversity after one year, as hyperexpanded clones declined.

Unique molecular identifiers were used to barcode this TCRbeta library. TCRdb independently ran MiXCR on the PCR reads; one entry per CDR3 protein. The table has about 290,000 distinct CDR3 sequences, around 7.3% seen once. Their antigen targets remain unknown. The sample consisted of peripheral blood, taken 360 days after TCRalphabeta/CD19-depleted stem cell transplant. These receptors were taken from a female patient between 2 and 15 years old who had a stem cell transplant for Fanconi anemia, so the T cells may come from the graft donor.

This rearrangement joins TRBV7-4 to TRBJ2-1; D might be TRBD1 (6 bases). The CDR3 length is 15 residues. V shed 8 bases and J shed 2 bases, with 16 bases lying between them. Germline V gene sequence: CDR1 SGHVT, CDR2 SQSDAQ. The CDR3 DNA reads TGTGCCAGCTGGGGGCAGGGTGGGCCCTACAATGAGCAGTTCTTC. This sequence encodes CASWGQGGPYNEQFF.

The rearrangement joins TRBV25-1 to TRBJ2-5; TRBD1 is a possible D gene (6 bases). Trimming left V 0 bases short and J 4 bases short, with 18 bases between. The germline V gene encodes CDR1 MGHDK and CDR2 SYGVNS. The CDR3 loop spans 17 amino acids. The CDR3: CASSEYLDSSPRETQYF. The CDR3 nucleotides read TGTGCCAGCAGTGAATACCTGGACAGCTCCCCGAGAGAGACCCAGTACTTC.

The table lists this clonotype with many counts. The chain recombines TRBV15 with TRBJ2-3, with D perhaps TRBD1 (5 bases). The germline V and J ends were trimmed by 2 bases and 4 bases, with 13 bases remaining between them. This CDR3 region has 15 residues. Germline-derived CDR1 and CDR2 are LNHNV and YYDKDF (reference sequence). The DNA of the CDR3 is TGTGCCACCAGCAGAAGAAGATGGGGCGCAGATACGCAGTATTTT. The encoded protein is CATSRRRWGADTQYF.

This clonotype was counted many times. The rearrangement uses TRBV7-2 and TRBJ2-3, with D possibly being TRBD1 or TRBD2 (7 bases each). Germline CDR1 SGHTA, CDR2 FQGNSA. The CDR3 runs 16 residues. The ends were cut back, 3 bases at V and 2 bases at J, with 15 bases in the middle. This chain's CDR3 is CASSLGGDRFTDTQYF. The CDR3 region has the DNA TGTGCCAGCAGCTTGGGGGGGGACAGATTCACAGATACGCAGTATTTT.

This rearrangement joins TRBV6-1 to TRBJ1-2; a weak D match, TRBD1 (5 bases). Per germline, CDR1 MNHNS and CDR2 SASEGT. The V gene lost 3 bases and the J gene lost 8 bases, with 13 bases spanning the gap. This CDR3 spans 13 amino acids. The CDR3 DNA sequence: TGTGCCAGCAGTGACCCCAACAGACAGGGCTACACCTTC. This translates into CASSDPNRQGYTF.

This clonotype was detected many times. The chain combines TRBV28 with TRBJ1-4; D is uncertain. V was clipped by 3 bases and J by 7 bases, with 6 bases between them. The CDR3 consists of 12 residues. Germline V gene sequence: CDR1 MDHEN, CDR2 SYDVKM. CDR3 in DNA: TGTGCCAGCAGTTTTTCGGGTGAAAAACTGTTTTTT. This sequence encodes CASSFSGEKLFF.

In this sample, this clonotype turned up many times. The chain uses TRBV20-1 and TRBJ2-7; TRBD1 aligns across 9 bases. Germline trimming cut 6 bases from V and 5 bases from J; bases unmatched to any gene: 14. The germline V gene has CDR1 DFQATT and CDR2 SNEGSKA (reference sequence). The CDR3 contains 15 residues. The CDR3: CSADRGTSLRNEQYF. CDR3 sequence (DNA): TGCAGTGCGGACAGGGGAACCTCCTTGAGGAACGAGCAGTACTTC.

The rearrangement uses TRBV7-9 and TRBJ2-3; D tentatively fits TRBD1 or TRBD2 (5 bases each). The germline V gene has CDR1 SEHNR and CDR2 FQNEAQ (reference sequence). The CDR3 extends over 13 amino acids. V was pared by 9 bases and J by 0 bases, with 10 bases between. The CDR3 DNA reads as TGTGCCAGGGGAGACAGAAGCACAGATACGCAGTATTTT. Protein sequence: CARGDRSTDTQYF. Using reference TRBV7-9 and TRBJ2-3 for the parts outside the CDR3, the full variable domain is DTGVSQNPRHKITKRGQNVTFRCDPISEHNRLYWYRQTLGQGPEFLTYFQNEAQLEKSRLLSDRFSAERPKGSFSTLEIQRTEQGDSAMYLCARGDRSTDTQYFGPGTRLTVL.

This clonotype was detected ten times or more. This chain joins TRBV9 and TRBJ2-3; D may be TRBD2 (5 bases). The CDR3 covers 14 residues. Germline CDR1 is SGDLS and CDR2 is YYNGEE. The V end lost 4 bases, the J end lost 2 bases, and 11 bases lay between the germline ends. For the CDR3, the DNA is TGTGCCAGCAGCCCGGGATACACCACAGATACGCAGTATTTT. Its protein is CASSPGYTTDTQYF.